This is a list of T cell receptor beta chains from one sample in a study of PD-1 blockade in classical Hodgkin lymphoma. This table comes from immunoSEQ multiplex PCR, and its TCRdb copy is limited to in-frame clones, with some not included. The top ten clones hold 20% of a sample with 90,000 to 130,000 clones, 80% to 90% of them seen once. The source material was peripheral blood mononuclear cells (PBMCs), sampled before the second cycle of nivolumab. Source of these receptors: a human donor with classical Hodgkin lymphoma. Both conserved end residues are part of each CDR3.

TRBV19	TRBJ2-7	CASSLGTNSYEQYF
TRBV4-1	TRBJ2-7	CASSQDPSGDEQYF
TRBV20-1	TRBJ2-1	CSADKRDQQFF
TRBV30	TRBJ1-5	CAWSSGGYSNQPQHF
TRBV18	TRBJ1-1	CASSRSKNTEAFF
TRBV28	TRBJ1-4	CASSPSREINEKLFF
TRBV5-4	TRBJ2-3	CASSLPGTEADTQYF
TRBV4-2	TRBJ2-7	CASSSGLAGAEEQYF
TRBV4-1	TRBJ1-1	CASSHPAGNTEAFF
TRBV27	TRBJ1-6	CASSGDGSGSSPLHF
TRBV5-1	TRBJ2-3	CASTTWGGSTDTQYF
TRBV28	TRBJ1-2	CASKVPGYGYTF
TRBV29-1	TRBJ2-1	CSVEEGLAVSQQQFF
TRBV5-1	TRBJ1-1	CASGGSQSTYTEAFF
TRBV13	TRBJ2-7	CASSLRASQLPSGYEQYF
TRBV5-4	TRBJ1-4	CASSLGQPDEKLFF
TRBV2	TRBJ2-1	CASSEAGQLGHEQFF
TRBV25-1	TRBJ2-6	CASSQSLAGANVLTF
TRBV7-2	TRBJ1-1	CASSLAANLRGPNTEAFF
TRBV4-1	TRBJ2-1	CASSQADGTSPGDEQFF
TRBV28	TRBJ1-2	CASSLRGGSLANYGYTF
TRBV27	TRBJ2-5	CASSFLETQYF
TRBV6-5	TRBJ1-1	CASSPVFTGTEAFF
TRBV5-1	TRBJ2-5	CASSQGQGLGKETQYF
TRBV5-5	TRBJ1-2	CASSLDSPTGGYTF
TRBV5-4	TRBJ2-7	CASSRSGQGTYEQYF
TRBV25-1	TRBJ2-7	CASSGIGGYEQYF
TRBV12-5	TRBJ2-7	CASGLGKYEQYF
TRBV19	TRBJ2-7	CASSIEYHQIGSYEQYF
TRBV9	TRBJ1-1	CASSVATGEILNTEAFF
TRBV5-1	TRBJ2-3	CASSPGQRTDTQYF
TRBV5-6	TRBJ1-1	CASSSPRTGFEAFF
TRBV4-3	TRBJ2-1	CASSQAVAVGSYNEQFF
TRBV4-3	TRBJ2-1	CASSQDRRAGGFDEQFF
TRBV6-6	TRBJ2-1	CASSTPGSEQFF
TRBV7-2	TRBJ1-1	CASSLRANTEAFF
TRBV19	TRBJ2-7	CASTLPRQGVQYEQYF
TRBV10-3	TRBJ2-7	CAINLGQTYEQYF